The table lists the clone carrying this TCR beta chain with a count of one. Sequencing used immunoSEQ multiplex PCR; TCRdb keeps in-frame clones, though not all of them. Of 200,000 or so clones listed, 80% to 90% are singletons. The data stem from a study of T cell responses to AZD1222 COVID-19 vaccine. This CDR3 spans 13 amino acids. CDR1 SGHNT and CDR2 YENEEA come from the germline V gene. Trimming stripped 7 bases from V and 2 bases from J, with 11 bases between. The sequence was obtained from an adult in good health. The rearrangement links TRBV11-3 to TRBJ1-2, with D unresolved. Sequencing used peripheral blood, obtained on day 0 of AZD1222 vaccination. The CDR3 sequence: CASNQEPNYGYTF. CDR3 DNA sequence: TGTGCCAGCAACCAAGAGCCCAACTATGGCTACACCTTC.